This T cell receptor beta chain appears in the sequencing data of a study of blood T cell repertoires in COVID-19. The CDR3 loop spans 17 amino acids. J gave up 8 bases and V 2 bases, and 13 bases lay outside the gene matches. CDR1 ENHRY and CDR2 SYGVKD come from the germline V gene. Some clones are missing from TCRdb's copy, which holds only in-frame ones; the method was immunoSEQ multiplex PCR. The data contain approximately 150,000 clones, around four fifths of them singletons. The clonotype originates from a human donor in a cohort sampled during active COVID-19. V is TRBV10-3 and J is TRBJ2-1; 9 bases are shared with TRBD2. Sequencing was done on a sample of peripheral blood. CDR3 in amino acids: CAISEPSAGGPGDEQFF. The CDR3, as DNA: TGTGCCATCAGTGAGCCTTCAGCGGGGGGACCGGGGGATGAGCAGTTCTTC.